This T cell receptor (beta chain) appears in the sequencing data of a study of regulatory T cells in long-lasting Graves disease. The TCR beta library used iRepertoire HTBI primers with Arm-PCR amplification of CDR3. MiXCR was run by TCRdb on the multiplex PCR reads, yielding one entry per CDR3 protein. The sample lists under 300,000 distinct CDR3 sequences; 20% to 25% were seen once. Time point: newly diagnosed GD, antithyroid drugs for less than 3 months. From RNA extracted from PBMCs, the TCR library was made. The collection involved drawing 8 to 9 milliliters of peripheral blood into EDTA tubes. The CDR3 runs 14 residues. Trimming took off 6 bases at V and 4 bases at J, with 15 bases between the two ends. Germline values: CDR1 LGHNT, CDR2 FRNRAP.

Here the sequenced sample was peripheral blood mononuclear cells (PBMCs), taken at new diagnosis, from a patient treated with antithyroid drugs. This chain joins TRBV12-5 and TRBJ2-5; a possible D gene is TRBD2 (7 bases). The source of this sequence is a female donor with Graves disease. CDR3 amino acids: CASGRGGGGETQYF. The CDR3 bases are TGTGCTAGTGGCCGGGGAGGGGGAGGAGAGACCCAGTACTTC.